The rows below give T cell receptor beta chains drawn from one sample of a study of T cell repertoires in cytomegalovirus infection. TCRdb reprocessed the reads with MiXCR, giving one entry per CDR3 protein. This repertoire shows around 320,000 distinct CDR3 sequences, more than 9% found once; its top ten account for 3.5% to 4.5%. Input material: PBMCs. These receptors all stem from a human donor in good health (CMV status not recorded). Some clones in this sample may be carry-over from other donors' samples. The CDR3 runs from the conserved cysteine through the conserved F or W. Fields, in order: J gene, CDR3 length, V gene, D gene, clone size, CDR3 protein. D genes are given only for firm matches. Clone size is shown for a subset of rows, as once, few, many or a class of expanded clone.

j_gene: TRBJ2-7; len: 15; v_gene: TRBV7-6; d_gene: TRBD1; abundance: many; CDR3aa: CASSLEGQGTSEQYF
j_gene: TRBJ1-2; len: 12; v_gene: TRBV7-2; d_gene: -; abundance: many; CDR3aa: CASSQGTVGYTF
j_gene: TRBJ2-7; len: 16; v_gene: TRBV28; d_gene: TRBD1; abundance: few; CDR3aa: CASSSPGQGESYEQYF
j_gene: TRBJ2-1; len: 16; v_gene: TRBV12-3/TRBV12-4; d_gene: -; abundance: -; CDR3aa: CASSLAPWGLNNEQFF
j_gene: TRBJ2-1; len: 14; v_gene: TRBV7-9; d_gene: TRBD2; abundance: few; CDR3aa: CASSFRLAGDEQFF
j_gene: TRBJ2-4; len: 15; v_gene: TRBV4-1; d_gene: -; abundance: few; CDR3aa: CASSQPYNAKNIQYF
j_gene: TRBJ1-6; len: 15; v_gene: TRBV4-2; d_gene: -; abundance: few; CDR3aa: CASSQEETYNSPLHF
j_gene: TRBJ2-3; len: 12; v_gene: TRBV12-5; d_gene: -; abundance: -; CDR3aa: CASGSTEYTQYF
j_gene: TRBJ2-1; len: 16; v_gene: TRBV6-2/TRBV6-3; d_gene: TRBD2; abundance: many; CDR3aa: CASSYGGVLGYNEQFF
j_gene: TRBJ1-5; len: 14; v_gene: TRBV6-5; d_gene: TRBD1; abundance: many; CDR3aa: CASSLVTGNQPQHF
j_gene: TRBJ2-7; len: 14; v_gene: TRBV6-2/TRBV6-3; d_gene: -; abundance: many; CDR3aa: CASIFDGAKDEQYF
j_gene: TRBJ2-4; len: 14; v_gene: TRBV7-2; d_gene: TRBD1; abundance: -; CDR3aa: CASSRQGSKNIQYF
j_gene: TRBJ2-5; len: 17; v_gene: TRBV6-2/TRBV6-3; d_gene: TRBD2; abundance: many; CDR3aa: CASSHLLGTSAQETQYF
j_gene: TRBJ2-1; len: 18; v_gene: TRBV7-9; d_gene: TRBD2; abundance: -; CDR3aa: CASSPKGSGTSSYNEQFF
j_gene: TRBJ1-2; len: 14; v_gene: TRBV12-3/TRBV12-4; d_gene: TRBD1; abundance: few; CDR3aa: CASSLAQGVYGYTF
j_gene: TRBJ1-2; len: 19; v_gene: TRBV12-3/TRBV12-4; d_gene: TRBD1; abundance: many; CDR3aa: CASSGRGSRGTGGDYGYTF
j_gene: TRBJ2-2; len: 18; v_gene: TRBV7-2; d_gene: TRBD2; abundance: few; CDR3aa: CASSQLGLAGGWAGELFF
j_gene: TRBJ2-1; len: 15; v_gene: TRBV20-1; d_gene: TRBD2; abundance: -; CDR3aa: CSASERESSYNEQFF
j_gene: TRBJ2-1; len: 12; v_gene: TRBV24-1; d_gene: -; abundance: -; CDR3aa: CATSEGTFQQFF
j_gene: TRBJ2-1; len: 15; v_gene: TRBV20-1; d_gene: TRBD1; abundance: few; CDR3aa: CSARVGTGPINEQFF
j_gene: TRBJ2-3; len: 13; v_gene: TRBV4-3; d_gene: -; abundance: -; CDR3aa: CASSQSSTDTQYF
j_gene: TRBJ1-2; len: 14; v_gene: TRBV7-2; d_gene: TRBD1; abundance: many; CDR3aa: CASSARDSFYGYTF
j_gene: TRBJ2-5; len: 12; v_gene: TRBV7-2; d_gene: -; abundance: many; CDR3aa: CASSSSLRTQYF
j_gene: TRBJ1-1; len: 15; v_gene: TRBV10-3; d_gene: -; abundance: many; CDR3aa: CAISESVRRNTEAFF
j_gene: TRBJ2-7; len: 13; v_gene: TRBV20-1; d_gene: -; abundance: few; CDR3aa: CSARIRDIYEQYF
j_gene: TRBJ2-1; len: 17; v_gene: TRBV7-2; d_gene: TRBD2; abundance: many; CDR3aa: CASSPRTSGGRWDEQFF
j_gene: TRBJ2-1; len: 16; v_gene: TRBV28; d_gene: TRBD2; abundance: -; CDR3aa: CASSTRTSGEVSEQFF
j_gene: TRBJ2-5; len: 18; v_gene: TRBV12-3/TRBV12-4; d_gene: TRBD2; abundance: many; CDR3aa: CASSRPGLAGGSRETQYF
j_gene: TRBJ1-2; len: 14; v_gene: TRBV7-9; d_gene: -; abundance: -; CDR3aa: CASSLSGINYGYTF
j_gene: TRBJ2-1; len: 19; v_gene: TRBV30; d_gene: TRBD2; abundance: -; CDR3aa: CAWSVRLAGGPSYSNEQFF